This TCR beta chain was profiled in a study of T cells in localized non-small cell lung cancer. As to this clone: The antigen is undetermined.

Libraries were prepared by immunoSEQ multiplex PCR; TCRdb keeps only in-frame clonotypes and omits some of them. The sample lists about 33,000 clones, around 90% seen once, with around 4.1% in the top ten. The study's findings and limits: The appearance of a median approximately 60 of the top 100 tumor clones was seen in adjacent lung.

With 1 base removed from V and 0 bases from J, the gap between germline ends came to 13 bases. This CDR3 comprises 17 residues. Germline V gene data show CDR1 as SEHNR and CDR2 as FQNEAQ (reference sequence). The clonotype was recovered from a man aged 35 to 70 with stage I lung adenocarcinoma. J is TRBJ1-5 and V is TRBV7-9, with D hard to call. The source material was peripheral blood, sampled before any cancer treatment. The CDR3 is CASSLGTGLSSNQPQHF. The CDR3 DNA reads TGTGCCAGCAGCTTAGGGACCGGTCTTTCTAGCAATCAGCCCCAGCATTTT.